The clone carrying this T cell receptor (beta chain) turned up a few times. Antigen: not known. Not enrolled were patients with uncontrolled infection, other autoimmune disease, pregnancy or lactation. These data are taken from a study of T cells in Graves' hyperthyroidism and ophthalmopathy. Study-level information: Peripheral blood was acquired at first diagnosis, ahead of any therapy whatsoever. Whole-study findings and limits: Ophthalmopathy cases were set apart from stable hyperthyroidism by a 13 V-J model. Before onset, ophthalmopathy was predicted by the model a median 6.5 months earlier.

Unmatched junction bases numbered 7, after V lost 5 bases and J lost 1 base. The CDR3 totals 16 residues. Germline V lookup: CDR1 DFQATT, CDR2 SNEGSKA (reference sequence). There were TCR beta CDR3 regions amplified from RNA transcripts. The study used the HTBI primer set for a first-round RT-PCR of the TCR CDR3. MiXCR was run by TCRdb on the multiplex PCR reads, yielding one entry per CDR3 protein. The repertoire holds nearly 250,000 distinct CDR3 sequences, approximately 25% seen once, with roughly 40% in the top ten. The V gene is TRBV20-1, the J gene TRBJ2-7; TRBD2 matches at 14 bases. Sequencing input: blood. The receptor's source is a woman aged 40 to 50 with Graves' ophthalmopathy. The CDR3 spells CSAPEGTSGSSYEQYF. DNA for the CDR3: TGCAGTGCTCCCGAGGGGACTAGCGGGAGTTCCTACGAGCAGTACTTC.